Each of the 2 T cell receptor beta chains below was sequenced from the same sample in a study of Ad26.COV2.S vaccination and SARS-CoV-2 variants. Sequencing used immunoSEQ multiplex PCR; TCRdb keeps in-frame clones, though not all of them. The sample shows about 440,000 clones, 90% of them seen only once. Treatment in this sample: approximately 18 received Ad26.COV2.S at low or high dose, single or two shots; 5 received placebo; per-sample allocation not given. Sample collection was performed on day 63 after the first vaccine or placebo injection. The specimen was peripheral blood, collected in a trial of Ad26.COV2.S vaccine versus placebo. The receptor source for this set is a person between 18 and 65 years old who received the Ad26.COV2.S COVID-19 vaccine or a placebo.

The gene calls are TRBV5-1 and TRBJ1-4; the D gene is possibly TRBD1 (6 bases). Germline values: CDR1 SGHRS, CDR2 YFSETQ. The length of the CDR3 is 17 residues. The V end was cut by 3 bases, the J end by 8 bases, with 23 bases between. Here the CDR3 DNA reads TGCGCCAGCAGCTCCGGGACACGTTCGGGCCGGTTGGAAAAACTGTTTTTT. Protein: CASSSGTRSGRLEKLFF.

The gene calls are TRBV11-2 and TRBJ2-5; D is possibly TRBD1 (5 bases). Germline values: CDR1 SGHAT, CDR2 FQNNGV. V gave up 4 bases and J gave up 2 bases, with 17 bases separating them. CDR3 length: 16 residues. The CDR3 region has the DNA TGTGCCAGCAGCTCCCTTTTCAGGGATCGGCAAGAGACCCAGTACTTC. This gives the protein CASSSLFRDRQETQYF.